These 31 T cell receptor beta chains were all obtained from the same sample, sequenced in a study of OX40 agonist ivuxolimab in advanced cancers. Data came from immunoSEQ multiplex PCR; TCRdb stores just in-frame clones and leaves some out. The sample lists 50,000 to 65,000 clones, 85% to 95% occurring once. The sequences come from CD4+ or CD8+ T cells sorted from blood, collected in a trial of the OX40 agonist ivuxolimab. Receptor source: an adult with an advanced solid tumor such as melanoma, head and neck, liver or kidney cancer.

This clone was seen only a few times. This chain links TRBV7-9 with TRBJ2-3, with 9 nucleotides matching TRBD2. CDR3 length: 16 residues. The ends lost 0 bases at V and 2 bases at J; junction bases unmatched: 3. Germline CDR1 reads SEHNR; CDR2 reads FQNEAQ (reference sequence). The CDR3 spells CASSLATSGDTDTQYF. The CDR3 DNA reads TGTGCCAGCAGCTTAGCGACTAGCGGAGACACAGATACGCAGTATTTT.

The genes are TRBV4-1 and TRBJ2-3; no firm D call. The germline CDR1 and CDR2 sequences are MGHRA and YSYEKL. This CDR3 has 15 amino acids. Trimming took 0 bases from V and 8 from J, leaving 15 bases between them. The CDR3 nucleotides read TGCGCCAGCAGCCAAGATAGGCGGCTCCCGGGTACGCAGTATTTT. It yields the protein CASSQDRRLPGTQYF.

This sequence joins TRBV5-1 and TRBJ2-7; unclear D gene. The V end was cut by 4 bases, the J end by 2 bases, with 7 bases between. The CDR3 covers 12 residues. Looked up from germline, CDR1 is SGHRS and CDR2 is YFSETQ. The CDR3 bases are TGCGCCAGCAGCCTGACACCCTACGAGCAGTACTTC. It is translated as CASSLTPYEQYF. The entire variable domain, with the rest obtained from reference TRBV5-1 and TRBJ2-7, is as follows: KAGVTQTPRYLIKTRGQQVTLSCSPISGHRSVSWYQQTPGQGLQFLFEYFSETQRNKGNFPGRFSGRQFSNSRSEMNVSTLELGDSALYLCASSLTPYEQYFGPGTRLTVT.

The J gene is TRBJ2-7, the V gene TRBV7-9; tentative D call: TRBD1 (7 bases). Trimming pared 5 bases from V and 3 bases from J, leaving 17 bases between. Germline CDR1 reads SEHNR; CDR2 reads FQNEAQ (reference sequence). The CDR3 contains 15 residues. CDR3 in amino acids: CASSTTGWGLYEQYF. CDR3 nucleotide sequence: TGTGCCAGCAGCACGACAGGGTGGGGACTCTACGAGCAGTACTTC.

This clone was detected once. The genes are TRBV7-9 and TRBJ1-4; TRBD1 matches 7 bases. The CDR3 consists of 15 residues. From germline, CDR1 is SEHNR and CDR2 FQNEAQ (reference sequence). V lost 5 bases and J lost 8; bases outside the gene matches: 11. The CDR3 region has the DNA TGTGCCAGCAGCCGAACTACAGGGGTACGAGAAAAACTGTTTTTT. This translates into CASSRTTGVREKLFF.

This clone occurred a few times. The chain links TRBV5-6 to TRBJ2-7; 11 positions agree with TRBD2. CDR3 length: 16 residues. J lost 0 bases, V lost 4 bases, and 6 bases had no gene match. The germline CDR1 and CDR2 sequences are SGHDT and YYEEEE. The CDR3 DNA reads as TGTGCCAGCAGCCGTACTAGCGGGGGCCGCTCCTACGAGCAGTACTTC. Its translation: CASSRTSGGRSYEQYF.

DNA of the CDR3: TGTGCCAGCAGCTCCGGGACAGGGGGACTAGCGAACTACGAGCAGTACTTC. Protein product: CASSSGTGGLANYEQYF. The chain joins TRBV11-1 to TRBJ2-7; D may be TRBD1 (11 bases). The CDR3 runs to 17 residues. Germline CDR1 is SGHAT and CDR2 is FQDESV (reference sequence). The V end lost 4 bases, the J end lost 3 bases, and 22 bases lay between the germline ends.

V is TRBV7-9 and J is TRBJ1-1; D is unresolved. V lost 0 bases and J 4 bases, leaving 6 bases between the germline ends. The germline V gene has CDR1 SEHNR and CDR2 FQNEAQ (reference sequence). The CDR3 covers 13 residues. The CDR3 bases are TGTGCCAGCAGCTTAGCAGAGAGCACTGAAGCTTTCTTT. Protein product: CASSLAESTEAFF.

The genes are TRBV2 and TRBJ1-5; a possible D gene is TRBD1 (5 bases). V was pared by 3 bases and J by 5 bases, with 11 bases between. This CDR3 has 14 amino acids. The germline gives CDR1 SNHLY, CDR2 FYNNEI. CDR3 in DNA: TGTGCCAGCAGTGATAAGGGGTGGGATCAGCCCCAGCATTTT. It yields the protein CASSDKGWDQPQHF.

The CDR3 loop is CASSLRTGGPLSYEQYF. CDR3 sequence (DNA): TGTGCCAGCAGCCTACGGACAGGGGGCCCTCTTTCCTACGAGCAGTACTTC. The V call is TRBV14, the J call TRBJ2-7; 11 positions match TRBD1. The CDR3 is made up of 17 amino acids. Unmatched junction bases numbered 9, after V lost 4 bases and J lost 1 base. Germline values: CDR1 SGHDN, CDR2 FVKESK.

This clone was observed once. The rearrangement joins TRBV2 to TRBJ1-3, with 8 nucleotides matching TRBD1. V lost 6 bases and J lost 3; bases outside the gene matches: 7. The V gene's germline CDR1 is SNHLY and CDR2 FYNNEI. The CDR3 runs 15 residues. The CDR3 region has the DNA TGTGCCAGCAGAGACGACAGGGGAGGTGGAAACACCATATATTTT. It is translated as CASRDDRGGGNTIYF.

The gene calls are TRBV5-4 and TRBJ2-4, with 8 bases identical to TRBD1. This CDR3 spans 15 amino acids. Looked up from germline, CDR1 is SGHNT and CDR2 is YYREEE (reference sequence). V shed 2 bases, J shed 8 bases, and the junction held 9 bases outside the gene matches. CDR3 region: CASSFNGQGRDIQYF. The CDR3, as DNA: TGTGCCAGCAGCTTCAATGGACAGGGTCGGGACATTCAGTACTTC.

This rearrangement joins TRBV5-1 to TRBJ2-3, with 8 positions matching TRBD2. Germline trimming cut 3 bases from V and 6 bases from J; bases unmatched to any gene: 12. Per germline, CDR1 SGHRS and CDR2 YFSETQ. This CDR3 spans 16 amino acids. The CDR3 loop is CASSSLLRGGLDTQYF. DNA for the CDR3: TGCGCCAGCAGCTCCCTCCTTCGGGGGGGCCTTGATACGCAGTATTTT.

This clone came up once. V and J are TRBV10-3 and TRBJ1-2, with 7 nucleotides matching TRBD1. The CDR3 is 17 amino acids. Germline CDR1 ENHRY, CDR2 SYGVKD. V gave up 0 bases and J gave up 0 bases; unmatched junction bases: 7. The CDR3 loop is CAISESDRATANYGYTF. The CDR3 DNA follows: TGTGCCATCAGTGAGTCTGACAGGGCTACAGCTAACTATGGCTACACCTTC.

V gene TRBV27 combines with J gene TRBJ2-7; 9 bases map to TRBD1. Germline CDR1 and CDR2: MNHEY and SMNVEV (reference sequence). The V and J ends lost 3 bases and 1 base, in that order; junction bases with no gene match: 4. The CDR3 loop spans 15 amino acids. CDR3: CASSLTTGGSYEQYF. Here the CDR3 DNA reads TGTGCCAGCAGTTTGACGACAGGGGGATCCTACGAGCAGTACTTC.

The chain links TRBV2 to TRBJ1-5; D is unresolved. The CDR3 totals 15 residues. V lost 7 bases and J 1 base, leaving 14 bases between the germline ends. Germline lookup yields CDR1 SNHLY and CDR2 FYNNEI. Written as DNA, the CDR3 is TGTGCCAGCACGCCGGGCATCTCAAGCAATCAGCCCCAGCATTTT. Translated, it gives CASTPGISSNQPQHF. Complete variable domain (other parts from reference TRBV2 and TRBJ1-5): EPEVTQTPSHQVTQMGQEVILRCVPISNHLYFYWYRQILGQKVEFLVSFYNNEISEKSEIFDDQFSVERPDGSNFTLKIRSTKLEDSAMYFCASTPGISSNQPQHFGDGTRLSIL.

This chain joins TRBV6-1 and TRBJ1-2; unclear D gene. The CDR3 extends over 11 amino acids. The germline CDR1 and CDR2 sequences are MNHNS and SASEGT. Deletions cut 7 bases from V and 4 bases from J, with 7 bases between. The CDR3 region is CASTHSYGYTF. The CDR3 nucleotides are TGTGCCAGCACACACAGCTATGGCTACACCTTC.

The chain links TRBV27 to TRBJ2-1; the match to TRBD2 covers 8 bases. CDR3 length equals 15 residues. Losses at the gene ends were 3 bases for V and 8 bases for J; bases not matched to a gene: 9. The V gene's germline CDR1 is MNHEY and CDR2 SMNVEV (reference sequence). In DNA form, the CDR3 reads TGTGCCAGCAGTTTTTTCAGCGGGAGTGCAGATGAGCAGTTCTTC. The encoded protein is CASSFFSGSADEQFF.

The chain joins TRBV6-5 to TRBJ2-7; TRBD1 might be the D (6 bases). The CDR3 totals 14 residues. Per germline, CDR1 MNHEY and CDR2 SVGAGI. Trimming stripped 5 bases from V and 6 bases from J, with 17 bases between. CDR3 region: CASSSQGPLAEQYF. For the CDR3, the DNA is TGTGCCAGCAGTAGCCAGGGGCCGTTGGCCGAGCAGTACTTC.

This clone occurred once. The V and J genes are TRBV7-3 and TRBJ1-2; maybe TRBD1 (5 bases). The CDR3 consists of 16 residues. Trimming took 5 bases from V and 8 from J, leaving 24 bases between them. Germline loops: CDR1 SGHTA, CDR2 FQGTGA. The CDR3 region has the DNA TGTGCCAGCAGCCAAACCGGGGCGCTAGGGTACGAAGGCTACACCTTC. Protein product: CASSQTGALGYEGYTF.

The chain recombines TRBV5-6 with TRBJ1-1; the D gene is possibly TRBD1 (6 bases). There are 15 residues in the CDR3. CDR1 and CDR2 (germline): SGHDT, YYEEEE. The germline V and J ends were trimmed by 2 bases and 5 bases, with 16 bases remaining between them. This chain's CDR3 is CASSFGWGARTEAFF. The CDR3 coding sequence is TGTGCCAGCAGCTTCGGGTGGGGGGCGCGGACTGAAGCTTTCTTT.

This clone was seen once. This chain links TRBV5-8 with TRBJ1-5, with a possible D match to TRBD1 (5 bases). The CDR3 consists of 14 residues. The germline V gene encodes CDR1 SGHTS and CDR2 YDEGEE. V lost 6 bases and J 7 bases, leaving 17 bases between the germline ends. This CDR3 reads CASTLTQGVQPQHF. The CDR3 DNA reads TGTGCCAGCACCCTAACCCAGGGTGTGCAGCCCCAGCATTTT. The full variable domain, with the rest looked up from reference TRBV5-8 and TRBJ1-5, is EAGVTQSPTHLIKTRGQQATLRCSPISGHTSVYWYQQALGLGLQFLLWYDEGEERNRGNFPPRFSGRQFPNYSSELNVNALELEDSALYLCASTLTQGVQPQHFGDGTRLSIL.

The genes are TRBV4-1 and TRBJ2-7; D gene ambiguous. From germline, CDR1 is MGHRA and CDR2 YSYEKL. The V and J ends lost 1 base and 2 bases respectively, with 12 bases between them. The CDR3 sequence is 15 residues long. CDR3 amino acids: CASSQGPGDTYEQYF. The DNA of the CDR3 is TGCGCCAGCAGCCAAGGGCCAGGTGATACCTACGAGCAGTACTTC.

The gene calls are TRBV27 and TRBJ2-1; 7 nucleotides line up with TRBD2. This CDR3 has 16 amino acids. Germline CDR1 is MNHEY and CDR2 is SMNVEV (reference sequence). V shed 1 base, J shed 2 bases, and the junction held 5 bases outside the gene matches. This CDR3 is CASSLFGGGPYNEQFF. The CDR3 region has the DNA TGTGCCAGCAGTTTATTCGGCGGGGGACCCTACAATGAGCAGTTCTTC.

CDR3 bases: TGCGCCAGCAGCCAAGGAGTTTACGGACCCTCCTACGAGCAGTACTTC. This gives the protein CASSQGVYGPSYEQYF. The chain combines TRBV4-1 with TRBJ2-7; D remains ambiguous. CDR3 length: 16 residues. The germline CDR1 and CDR2 sequences are MGHRA and YSYEKL. The ends were cut back, 1 base at V and 0 bases at J, with 13 bases in the middle.

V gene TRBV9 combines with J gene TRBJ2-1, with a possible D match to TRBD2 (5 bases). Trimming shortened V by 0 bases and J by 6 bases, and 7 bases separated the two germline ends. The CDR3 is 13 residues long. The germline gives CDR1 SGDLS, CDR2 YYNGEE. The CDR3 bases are TGTGCCAGCAGCGTAGCGGGGTCCAATGAGCAGTTCTTC. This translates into CASSVAGSNEQFF.

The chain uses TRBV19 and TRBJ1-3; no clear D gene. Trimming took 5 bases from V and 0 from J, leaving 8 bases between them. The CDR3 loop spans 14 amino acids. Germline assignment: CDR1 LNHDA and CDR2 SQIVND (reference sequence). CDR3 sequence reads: CASSPDFSGNTIYF. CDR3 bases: TGTGCCAGTAGTCCGGATTTCTCTGGAAACACCATATATTTT.

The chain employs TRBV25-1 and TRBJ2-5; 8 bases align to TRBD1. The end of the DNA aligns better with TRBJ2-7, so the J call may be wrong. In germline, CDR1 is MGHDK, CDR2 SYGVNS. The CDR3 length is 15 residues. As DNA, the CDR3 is TGTGCCAGCAGTGCCCGACAGGGGCTGAGCTACGAGCAGTACTTC. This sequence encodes CASSARQGLSYEQYF.

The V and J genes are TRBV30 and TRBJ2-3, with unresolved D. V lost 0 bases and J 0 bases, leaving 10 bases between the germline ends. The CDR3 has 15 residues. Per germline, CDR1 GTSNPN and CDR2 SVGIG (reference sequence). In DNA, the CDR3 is TGTGCCTGGAGTGTGGCGGTCCCTAGCACAGATACGCAGTATTTT. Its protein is CAWSVAVPSTDTQYF. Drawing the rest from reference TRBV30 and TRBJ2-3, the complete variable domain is SQTIHQWPATLVQPVGSPLSLECTVEGTSNPNLYWYRQAAGRGLQLLFYSVGIGQISSEVPQNLSASRPQDRQFILSSKKLLLSDSGFYLCAWSVAVPSTDTQYFGPGTRLTVL.

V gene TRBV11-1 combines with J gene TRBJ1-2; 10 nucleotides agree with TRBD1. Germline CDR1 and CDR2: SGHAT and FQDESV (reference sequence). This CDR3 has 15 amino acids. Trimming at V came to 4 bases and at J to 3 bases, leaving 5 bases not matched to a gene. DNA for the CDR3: TGTGCCAGCAGCTCTGCCGGGACAGGGGACTATGGCTACACCTTC. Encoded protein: CASSSAGTGDYGYTF.

CDR3 residues: CASSGLAGGSDTQYF. The CDR3 DNA follows: TGTGCCAGCAGCGGACTAGCGGGGGGGTCAGATACGCAGTATTTT. The V gene is TRBV9, the J gene TRBJ2-3; TRBD2 matches at 14 bases. The CDR3 is 15 residues long. V gave up 3 bases and J gave up 4 bases; unmatched junction bases: 1. Germline CDR1 and CDR2: SGDLS and YYNGEE.